The clone carrying this TCR beta chain has a single count. This sample stems from a study of blood T cell repertoires in COVID-19. The table came from immunoSEQ multiplex PCR; TCRdb's copy has only in-frame clones and leaves some out. This repertoire shows over 400,000 clones, approximately 86% found once; its top ten account for under 9.5%. CDR1 is LNHDA, CDR2 SQIVND, per germline (reference sequence). The CDR3 length is 15 residues. Trimming cost V 5 bases and J 2 bases, with 13 bases left between them. The V gene is TRBV19, the J gene TRBJ1-3; no clear D. The sample taken for sequencing was PBMCs or T cells enriched from blood (not recorded which). This clonotype was sampled from an older woman who had recovered from COVID-19. CDR3 bases: TGTGCCAGTAGTCAAAACGCGGGAGCTGGAAACACCATATATTTT. It encodes CASSQNAGAGNTIYF.